This T cell receptor (beta chain) was identified during a study of shared clonotypes between healthy human individuals. Study overall: The people who gave samples were a couple of women and a few men aged 18 to 49.

The CDR3 runs 13 residues. Germline CDR1 reads WNHNN; CDR2 reads SYGVQD (reference sequence). With 3 bases removed from V and 7 bases from J, the gap between germline ends came to 9 bases. Sequencing used immunoSEQ multiplex PCR; TCRdb keeps in-frame clones, though not all of them. The profile shows 2 million to 3 million clones, 93% of them singletons. General study points: Represented diversity, genetic and exposure-history alike, was limited by few donors.

On this clone: Antigen: not known.

The V gene is TRBV10-1, the J gene TRBJ1-4, with a weak D call TRBD1 (5 bases). The clonotype was recovered from a man younger than 35 in good health. Some clones in this sample may be carry-over from other donors' samples. The sample consisted of naive CD4+ T cells from PBMCs. The subset here: CD45RA+ positively selected. The CDR3 reads CASSDRDSEKLFF. The CDR3 bases are TGCGCCAGCAGTGACAGGGATTCTGAAAAACTGTTTTTT.